This T cell receptor beta chain stems from a study of Ad26.COV2.S vaccination and SARS-CoV-2 variants. Profiling relied on immunoSEQ multiplex PCR, and the TCRdb table lists in-frame clones only, not all of them. The sample holds approximately 400,000 clones, approximately 83% seen once. The table lists this clone with a few counts. The V gene lost 3 bases and the J gene lost 9 bases, with 18 bases spanning the gap. Germline CDR1 reads MGHRA; CDR2 reads YSYEKL. The CDR3 consists of 16 residues. The treatment denotes: some 19 received Ad26.COV2.S at low or high dose, single or two shots; roughly five received placebo; per-sample allocation not given. Each sample was drawn 63 days after the first injection (of vaccine or placebo).

The source is a person aged 18-60 years who received the Ad26.COV2.S COVID-19 vaccine or a placebo. The sequencing used peripheral blood, collected in a trial of Ad26.COV2.S vaccine versus placebo. This sequence joins TRBV4-1 and TRBJ1-6; D is uncertain. The CDR3 DNA reads as TGCGCCAGCAGCCAGAGGACGGTTCCAAAACTTTCACCCCTCCACTTT. It yields the protein CASSQRTVPKLSPLHF.